This T cell receptor (beta chain) appears in the sequencing data of a study of T-cell reconstitution after alpha-beta-depleted transplantation in children. Whole-study findings and limits: It was reported that alpha-beta T cells came from several hundred expanded graft clones (about two months after transplant).

The CDR3 is 17 amino acids. Turning to this clonotype: What it binds is not known. A clone one base away is much larger, so this may be a read error.

Preparation of the TCRbeta library involved a method that used unique molecular identifiers. TCRdb recomputed calls from the PCR reads with MiXCR, one row per CDR3 protein. There are 200,000 to 300,000 distinct CDR3 sequences in the sample; roughly 7.7% occur only once, and just under 6.5% lies in the top ten. The chain has TRBV21-1 and TRBJ2-5; the table calls TRBD2, which could not be checked here. TRBV21-1 constitutes a pseudogene. The sample was PBMCs, mostly from graft donor cells, taken 180 days after TCRalphabeta/CD19-depleted stem cell transplant. The sequence was obtained from a male patient aged 10 to 17 who had a stem cell transplant for acute lymphoblastic leukemia, so the T cells may come from the graft donor. CDR3 in DNA: TGTGCCAGCAGCCAAACAGGTGCTAGCGGGTCCCAAGAGACCAAGTACTTC. This translates into CASSQTGASGSQETKYF.